This paragraph covers one T cell receptor beta chain sequence. The CDR3 is made up of 15 amino acids. The V end was cut by 2 bases, the J end by 3 bases, with 12 bases between. Germline CDR1 is MRHNA and CDR2 is SNTAGT. The sample belongs to a study of blood T cell repertoires in COVID-19. The table came from immunoSEQ multiplex PCR; TCRdb's copy has only in-frame clones and leaves some out. The sample has fewer than 300,000 clones, about 76% seen once. The sequence came from an older woman with active or convalescent COVID-19. This chain joins TRBV6-4 and TRBJ2-3, with D possibly matching TRBD1 (5 bases). The specimen was peripheral blood. The CDR3 coding sequence is TGTGCCAGCAGTGACAGCAGGAAGGGGACAGATACGCAGTATTTT. Translation: CASSDSRKGTDTQYF.